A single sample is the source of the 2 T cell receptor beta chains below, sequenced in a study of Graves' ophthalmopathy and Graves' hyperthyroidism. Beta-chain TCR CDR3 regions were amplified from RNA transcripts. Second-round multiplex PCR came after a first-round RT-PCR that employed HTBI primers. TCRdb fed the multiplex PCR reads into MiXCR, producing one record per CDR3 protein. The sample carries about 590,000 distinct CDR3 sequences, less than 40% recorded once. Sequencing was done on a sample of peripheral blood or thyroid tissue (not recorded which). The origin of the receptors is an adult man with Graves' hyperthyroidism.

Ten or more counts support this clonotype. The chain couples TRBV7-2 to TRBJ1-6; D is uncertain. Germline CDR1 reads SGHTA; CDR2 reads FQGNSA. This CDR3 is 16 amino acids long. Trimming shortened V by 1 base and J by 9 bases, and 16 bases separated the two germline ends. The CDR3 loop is CASSLEAGPAGSPLHF. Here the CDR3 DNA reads TGTGCCAGCAGCTTAGAGGCGGGCCCAGCGGGTTCACCCCTCCACTTT.

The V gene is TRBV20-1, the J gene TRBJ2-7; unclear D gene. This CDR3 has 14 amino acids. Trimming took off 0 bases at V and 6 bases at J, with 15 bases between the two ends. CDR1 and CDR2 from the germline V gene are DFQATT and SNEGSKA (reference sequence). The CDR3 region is CSARDEATQREQYF. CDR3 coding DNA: TGCAGTGCTAGAGATGAGGCGACACAGCGCGAGCAGTACTTC.